This T cell receptor beta chain is from a study of T-cell reconstitution after alpha-beta-depleted transplantation in children. Overall study results and limits: T-cell numbers and diversity one year post-transplant derived largely from freshly generated T cells. About two months after transplant, alpha-beta T cells reportedly came from several hundred expanded graft clones.

Construction of the TCRbeta library involved unique molecular identifiers. A single record per CDR3 protein comes from TCRdb applying MiXCR to the PCR reads. The table includes some 87,000 distinct CDR3 sequences, around 15% detected once. In its sample, this clonotype was seen many times. Its antigen is unknown. With 5 bases removed from V and 3 bases from J, the gap between germline ends came to 12 bases. The CDR3 has 14 residues. CDR1 and CDR2 from the germline V gene are MNHEY and SMNVEV (reference sequence). The chain carries TRBV27 and TRBJ2-3; D not certain. The source material was PBMCs, mostly from graft donor cells, sampled 180 days after TCRalphabeta/CD19-depleted stem cell transplant. The receptor comes from a male patient aged 2 to 10 who had a stem cell transplant for acute lymphoblastic leukemia, so the T cells may come from the graft donor. The CDR3 bases are TGTGCCAGCAGTCCAACGGTTGGGACAGATACGCAGTATTTT. As protein: CASSPTVGTDTQYF.